The 5 T cell receptor beta chains below were found in one sample sequenced in a study of cytomegalovirus exposure and HLA in healthy donors (dated by TCRdb to between 2016 and 2019). The library was made by the immunoSEQ multiplex PCR assay. In TCRdb, the immuneACCESS table is reduced to in-frame sequences with V and J assigned. These tables do not hold every clone; where another copy was compared, an unresolved V gene accounts for under half, and the others remain unexplained. Within this sample are 92,000 or so clones, with around 96% of them counted one time only. Together, the top ten hold 0.6% to 0.95% of the sample. Sequenced material: PBMCs. Source of these receptors: a man younger than 35 in good health and CMV-seronegative.

The chain combines TRBV2 with TRBJ2-2; 8 positions match TRBD1. Looked up from germline, CDR1 is SNHLY and CDR2 is FYNNEI. Germline trimming cut 7 bases from V and 6 bases from J; bases unmatched to any gene: 4. This CDR3 region has 13 residues. CDR3 nucleotides: TGTGCCAGCACTAGCAGGGGGCCCGGGGAGCTGTTTTTT. It is translated as CASTSRGPGELFF.

CDR3 coding DNA: TGTGCCAGCAGCTTGGGACAGCTCAGCTCCTACGAGCAGTACTTC. Protein: CASSLGQLSSYEQYF. V gene TRBV5-6 combines with J gene TRBJ2-7; weak D call: TRBD1 (5 bases). This CDR3 comprises 15 residues. Deletions cut 0 bases from V and 0 bases from J, with 10 bases between. Germline lookup yields CDR1 SGHDT and CDR2 YYEEEE.

CDR3 region: CASSKSRRRGTQYF. In nucleotides, the CDR3 is TGTGCCAGCAGCAAATCGCGCCGCCGTGGGACCCAGTACTTC. The chain is built from TRBV21-1 and TRBJ2-5; the table's D call, TRBD2, was not checked against the DNA. TRBV21-1 is deemed a pseudogene. There are 14 residues in the CDR3.

As to this clone: At one end the junction does not follow the germline gene, possibly because of a read error. The chain is built from TRBV28 and TRBJ2-7; maybe TRBD2 (6 bases). The CDR3 is 16 amino acids. CDR1 is MDHEN and CDR2 is SYDVKM in the germline V gene. CDR3 residues: CASSLFAGSNPYGQYF. CDR3 in DNA: TGTGCCAGCAGTTTATTCGCGGGGTCTAACCCCTACGGGCAGTACTTC.

The rearrangement links TRBV6-1 to TRBJ1-1; D uncertain. The germline V gene encodes CDR1 MNHNS and CDR2 SASEGT. V was pared by 6 bases and J by 3 bases, with 11 bases between. The CDR3 loop spans 13 amino acids. The CDR3 nucleotides read TGTGCCAGCAGCAACCAGCGAGACACTGAAGCTTTCTTT. It yields the protein CASSNQRDTEAFF.